The rows below give T cell receptor beta chains drawn from one sample of a study of blood T cell repertoires in COVID-19. Generated by immunoSEQ multiplex PCR, the TCRdb table keeps only in-frame clones and is missing some. The table includes just over 150,000 clones, roughly 85% detected once. The sequenced sample was peripheral blood. These receptors came from a human donor with acute or convalescent COVID-19. The donor label of this sample is uncertain. Both conserved end residues are part of each CDR3. A D gene is named only where the DNA matches it firmly. Clone size is shown for a subset of rows, as once, few, many or a class of expanded clone.

v_gene: TRBV19
j_gene: TRBJ2-1
d_gene: TRBD2
abundance: NA
CDR3aa: CASSGAASGEYNEQFF
CDR3nt: TGTGCCAGTAGTGGGGCGGCTAGCGGGGAGTACAATGAGCAGTTCTTC

v_gene: TRBV10-3
j_gene: TRBJ2-7
d_gene: NA
abundance: NA
CDR3aa: CAIKSRDYEQYF
CDR3nt: TGTGCCATCAAGAGCAGGGATTACGAGCAGTACTTC

v_gene: TRBV7-2
j_gene: TRBJ2-1
d_gene: NA
abundance: NA
CDR3aa: CASSLALADNEQFF
CDR3nt: TGTGCCAGCAGCTTGGCCCTAGCCGACAATGAGCAGTTCTTC

v_gene: TRBV18
j_gene: TRBJ2-7
d_gene: TRBD2
abundance: NA
CDR3aa: CASSPGEGLREQYF
CDR3nt: TGTGCCAGCTCACCAGGGGAGGGGCTGCGGGAGCAGTACTTC

v_gene: TRBV2
j_gene: TRBJ2-3
d_gene: TRBD2
abundance: NA
CDR3aa: CASSGLAADTQYF
CDR3nt: TGTGCCAGCAGTGGGCTAGCGGCAGATACGCAGTATTTT

v_gene: TRBV7-2
j_gene: TRBJ1-3
d_gene: TRBD1
abundance: NA
CDR3aa: CASSLPTGVSGNTIYF
CDR3nt: TGTGCCAGCAGCCTACCGACAGGGGTCTCTGGAAACACCATATATTTT

v_gene: TRBV24-1
j_gene: TRBJ2-1
d_gene: TRBD1
abundance: NA
CDR3aa: CATSESGTVGSYNEQFF
CDR3nt: TGTGCCACCAGTGAGAGTGGGACAGTAGGCTCCTACAATGAGCAGTTCTTC

v_gene: TRBV4-1
j_gene: TRBJ1-4
d_gene: TRBD1
abundance: NA
CDR3aa: CASGRDRGNEKLFF
CDR3nt: TGCGCCAGTGGCCGGGACAGGGGTAATGAAAAACTGTTTTTT

v_gene: TRBV4-2
j_gene: TRBJ1-5
d_gene: TRBD1
abundance: NA
CDR3aa: CASSLKKFRDREGWGSNQPQHF
CDR3nt: TGTGCCAGCAGCCTAAAAAAATTCCGGGACAGGGAAGGTTGGGGGAGCAATCAGCCCCAGCATTTT

v_gene: TRBV6-5
j_gene: TRBJ2-7
d_gene: TRBD1
abundance: few
CDR3aa: CASSYGTAIGEQYF
CDR3nt: TGTGCCAGCAGTTATGGGACAGCAATAGGCGAGCAGTACTTC

v_gene: TRBV7-2
j_gene: TRBJ1-6
d_gene: TRBD1
abundance: once
CDR3aa: CASSLALGTGLNSPLHF
CDR3nt: TGTGCCAGCAGCTTAGCGCTGGGGACAGGCCTCAATTCACCCCTCCACTTT

v_gene: TRBV4-1
j_gene: TRBJ1-5
d_gene: TRBD1
abundance: NA
CDR3aa: CASSGTGDRNQPQHF
CDR3nt: TGCGCCAGCAGCGGGACAGGGGATCGCAATCAGCCCCAGCATTTT

v_gene: TRBV19
j_gene: TRBJ1-1
d_gene: NA
abundance: NA
CDR3aa: CASSPRVGNTEAFF
CDR3nt: TGTGCCAGTAGTCCCAGGGTTGGGAACACTGAAGCTTTCTTT

v_gene: TRBV7-2
j_gene: TRBJ2-3
d_gene: TRBD1
abundance: many
CDR3aa: CASSLDGTGAYLTDTQYF
CDR3nt: TGTGCCAGCAGCTTAGATGGGACAGGGGCGTACCTCACAGATACGCAGTATTTT

v_gene: TRBV10-3
j_gene: TRBJ1-2
d_gene: TRBD1
abundance: NA
CDR3aa: CAISAPGQGNGGYTF
CDR3nt: TGTGCCATCAGTGCTCCGGGACAGGGAAATGGTGGCTACACCTTC

v_gene: TRBV19
j_gene: TRBJ1-5
d_gene: TRBD1
abundance: NA
CDR3aa: CASSLGTGVRNQPQHF
CDR3nt: TGTGCCAGTAGTTTGGGGACAGGGGTGCGCAATCAGCCCCAGCATTTT

v_gene: TRBV18
j_gene: TRBJ1-2
d_gene: TRBD1
abundance: NA
CDR3aa: CASSGSGTGNYGYTF
CDR3nt: TGTGCCAGCTCAGGTTCCGGGACAGGAAACTATGGCTACACCTTC

v_gene: TRBV18
j_gene: TRBJ1-2
d_gene: NA
abundance: NA
CDR3aa: CASSPQREAGYTF
CDR3nt: TGTGCCAGCTCACCGCAGAGGGAAGCTGGCTACACCTTC

v_gene: TRBV22-1
j_gene: TRBJ1-6
d_gene: NA
abundance: NA
CDR3aa: CPGSSGEGFLNRSSPLHF
CDR3nt: TGTCCTGGGAGCAGCGGGGAGGGGTTTCTCAATAGGAGTTCACCCCTCCACTTT

v_gene: TRBV7-3
j_gene: TRBJ2-3
d_gene: NA
abundance: NA
CDR3aa: CASSSGAGRDTQYF
CDR3nt: TGTGCCAGCAGCTCAGGGGCAGGGAGAGATACGCAGTATTTT

v_gene: TRBV9
j_gene: TRBJ1-1
d_gene: NA
abundance: NA
CDR3aa: CASSYGGGTEAFF
CDR3nt: TGTGCCAGCAGCTACGGGGGTGGCACTGAAGCTTTCTTT

v_gene: TRBV7-9
j_gene: TRBJ1-2
d_gene: TRBD1
abundance: NA
CDR3aa: CASTNDRGGYGYTF
CDR3nt: TGTGCCAGCACCAACGACAGGGGGGGCTATGGCTACACCTTC

v_gene: TRBV29-1
j_gene: TRBJ1-2
d_gene: NA
abundance: NA
CDR3aa: CSVEEGGALYGYTF
CDR3nt: TGCAGCGTTGAAGAGGGTGGAGCCCTCTATGGCTACACCTTC

v_gene: TRBV6-2/TRBV6-3
j_gene: TRBJ1-1
d_gene: NA
abundance: NA
CDR3aa: CASSYGGSVTEAFF
CDR3nt: TGTGCCAGCAGTTACGGCGGATCTGTAACTGAAGCTTTCTTT

v_gene: TRBV20-1
j_gene: TRBJ2-5
d_gene: NA
abundance: NA
CDR3aa: CSARAEAQYF
CDR3nt: TGCAGTGCTAGAGCCGAGGCCCAGTACTTC

v_gene: TRBV6-5
j_gene: TRBJ1-2
d_gene: TRBD1
abundance: NA
CDR3aa: CASTLGQTSTSGYTF
CDR3nt: TGTGCCAGTACTTTGGGACAGACGAGCACTTCTGGCTACACCTTC

v_gene: TRBV5-6
j_gene: TRBJ1-5
d_gene: NA
abundance: NA
CDR3aa: CASSRGAGAGNQPQHF
CDR3nt: TGTGCCAGCAGCCGCGGCGCAGGGGCGGGCAATCAGCCCCAGCATTTT

v_gene: TRBV28
j_gene: TRBJ1-4
d_gene: NA
abundance: NA
CDR3aa: CASSSQGRARTNEKLFF
CDR3nt: TGTGCCAGCAGTTCTCAGGGTCGCGCGCGAACTAATGAAAAACTGTTTTTT

v_gene: TRBV5-1
j_gene: TRBJ1-5
d_gene: TRBD1
abundance: NA
CDR3aa: CASSFDRGSNQPQHF
CDR3nt: TGCGCCAGCAGCTTCGACAGGGGGAGCAATCAGCCCCAGCATTTT

v_gene: TRBV6-5
j_gene: TRBJ1-1
d_gene: NA
abundance: many
CDR3aa: CASRQANMNTEAFF
CDR3nt: TGTGCCAGCCGACAGGCGAACATGAACACTGAAGCTTTCTTT

v_gene: TRBV6-5
j_gene: TRBJ2-2
d_gene: NA
abundance: NA
CDR3aa: CASNRGPSPTGELFF
CDR3nt: TGTGCCAGCAATCGGGGTCCCTCCCCCACCGGGGAGCTGTTTTTT

v_gene: TRBV6-5
j_gene: TRBJ1-5
d_gene: NA
abundance: NA
CDR3aa: CASSPSGNQPQHF
CDR3nt: TGTGCCAGCAGCCCCTCCGGTAATCAGCCCCAGCATTTT

v_gene: TRBV4-3
j_gene: TRBJ1-2
d_gene: NA
abundance: NA
CDR3aa: CASSQRKPISSGYTF
CDR3nt: TGCGCCAGCAGCCAACGTAAGCCGATTAGTTCAGGCTACACCTTC

v_gene: TRBV4-3
j_gene: TRBJ1-4
d_gene: NA
abundance: few
CDR3aa: CASSQDHSRSATNEKLFF
CDR3nt: TGCGCCAGCAGCCAAGATCACAGTCGATCTGCAACTAATGAAAAACTGTTTTTT

v_gene: TRBV5-6
j_gene: TRBJ2-1
d_gene: NA
abundance: NA
CDR3aa: CASSKDRGGVYNEQFF
CDR3nt: TGTGCCAGCAGCAAAGACAGGGGAGGGGTCTACAATGAGCAGTTCTTC

v_gene: TRBV18
j_gene: TRBJ2-1
d_gene: NA
abundance: NA
CDR3aa: CASSPSLIGENYNEQFF
CDR3nt: TGTGCCAGCTCACCAAGCCTGATCGGGGAGAATTACAATGAGCAGTTCTTC

v_gene: TRBV18
j_gene: TRBJ1-1
d_gene: NA
abundance: NA
CDR3aa: CASSPQGVGTEAFF
CDR3nt: TGTGCCAGCTCACCTCAGGGCGTTGGGACTGAAGCTTTCTTT

v_gene: TRBV7-3
j_gene: TRBJ2-1
d_gene: TRBD2
abundance: NA
CDR3aa: CASSSRLAGGPDEQFF
CDR3nt: TGTGCCAGCAGCTCTCGACTAGCGGGGGGGCCCGATGAGCAGTTCTTC

v_gene: TRBV3-1/TRBV3-2
j_gene: TRBJ1-6
d_gene: TRBD1
abundance: once
CDR3aa: CASSLRTGRGLLPLHF
CDR3nt: TGTGCCAGCAGCCTTCGGACAGGGCGCGGTTTACTTCCCCTCCACTTT

v_gene: TRBV19
j_gene: TRBJ2-1
d_gene: TRBD2
abundance: NA
CDR3aa: CASSSGGAQSSYNEQFF
CDR3nt: TGTGCCAGTTCTAGCGGGGGAGCTCAAAGCTCCTACAATGAGCAGTTCTTC

v_gene: TRBV27
j_gene: TRBJ2-3
d_gene: TRBD2
abundance: NA
CDR3aa: CASSSTSGGYTDTQYF
CDR3nt: TGTGCCAGCAGTTCTACTAGCGGGGGGTACACAGATACGCAGTATTTT